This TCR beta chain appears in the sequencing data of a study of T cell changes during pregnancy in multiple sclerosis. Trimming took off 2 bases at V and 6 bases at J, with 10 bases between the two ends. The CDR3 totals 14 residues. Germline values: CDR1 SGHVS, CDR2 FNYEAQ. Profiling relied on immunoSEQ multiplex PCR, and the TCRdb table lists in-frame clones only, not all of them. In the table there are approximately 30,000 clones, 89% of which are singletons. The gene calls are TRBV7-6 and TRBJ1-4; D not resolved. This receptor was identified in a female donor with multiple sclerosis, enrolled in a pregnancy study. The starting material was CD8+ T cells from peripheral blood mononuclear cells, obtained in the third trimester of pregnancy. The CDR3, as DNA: TGTGCCAGCAGCTTACGGGGTAAAGATGAAAAACTGTTTTTT. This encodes CASSLRGKDEKLFF.